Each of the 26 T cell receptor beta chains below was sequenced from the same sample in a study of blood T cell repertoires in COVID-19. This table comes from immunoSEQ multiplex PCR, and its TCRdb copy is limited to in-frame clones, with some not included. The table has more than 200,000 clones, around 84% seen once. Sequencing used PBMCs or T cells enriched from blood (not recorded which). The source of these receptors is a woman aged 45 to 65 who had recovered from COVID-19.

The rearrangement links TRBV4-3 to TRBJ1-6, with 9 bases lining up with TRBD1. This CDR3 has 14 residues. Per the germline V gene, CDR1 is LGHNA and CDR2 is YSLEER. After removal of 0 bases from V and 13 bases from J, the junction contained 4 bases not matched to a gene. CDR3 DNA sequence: TGCGCCAGCAGCCAAGATGGGACAGGGTCTCCCCTCCACTTT. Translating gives CASSQDGTGSPLHF.

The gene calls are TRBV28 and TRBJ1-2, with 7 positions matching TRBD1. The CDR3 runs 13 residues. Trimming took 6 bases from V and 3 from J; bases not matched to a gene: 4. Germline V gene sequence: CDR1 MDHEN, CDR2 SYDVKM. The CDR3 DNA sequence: TGTGCCAGCAGAAGAGGGACAGACTATGGCTACACCTTC. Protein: CASRRGTDYGYTF.

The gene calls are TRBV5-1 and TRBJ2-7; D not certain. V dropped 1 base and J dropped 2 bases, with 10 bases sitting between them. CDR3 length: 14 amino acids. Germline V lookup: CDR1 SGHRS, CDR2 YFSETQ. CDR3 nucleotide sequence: TGCGCCAGCAGCTTGCGAGGCCAGACCTACGAGCAGTACTTC. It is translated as CASSLRGQTYEQYF.

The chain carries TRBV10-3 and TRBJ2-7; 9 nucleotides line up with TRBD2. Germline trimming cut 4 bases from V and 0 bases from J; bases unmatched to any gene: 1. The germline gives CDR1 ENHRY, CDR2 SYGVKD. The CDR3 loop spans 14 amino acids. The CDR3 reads CAISGSGSSYEQYF. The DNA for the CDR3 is TGTGCCATCAGTGGTAGCGGGAGCTCCTACGAGCAGTACTTC.

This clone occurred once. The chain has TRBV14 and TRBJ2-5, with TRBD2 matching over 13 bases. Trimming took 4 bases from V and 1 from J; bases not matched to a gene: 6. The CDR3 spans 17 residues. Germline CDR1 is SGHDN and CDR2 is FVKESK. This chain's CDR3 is CASSPGLAGVGQETQYF. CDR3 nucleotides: TGTGCCAGCAGCCCCGGACTAGCGGGAGTGGGCCAAGAGACCCAGTACTTC.

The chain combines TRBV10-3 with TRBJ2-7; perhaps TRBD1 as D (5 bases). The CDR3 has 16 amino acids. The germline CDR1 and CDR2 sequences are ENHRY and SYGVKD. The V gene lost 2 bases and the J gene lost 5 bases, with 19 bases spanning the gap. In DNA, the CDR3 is TGTGCCATCAGTGAGCGTACTACGGAAAAGGGGAACGAGCAGTACTTC. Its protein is CAISERTTEKGNEQYF.

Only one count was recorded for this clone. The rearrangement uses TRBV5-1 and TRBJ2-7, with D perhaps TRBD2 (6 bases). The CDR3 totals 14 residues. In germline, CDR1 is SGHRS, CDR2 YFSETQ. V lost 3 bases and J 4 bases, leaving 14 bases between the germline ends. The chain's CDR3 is CASSSREYSYEQYF. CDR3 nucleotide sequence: TGCGCCAGCAGCTCACGGGAGTATTCTTACGAGCAGTACTTC.

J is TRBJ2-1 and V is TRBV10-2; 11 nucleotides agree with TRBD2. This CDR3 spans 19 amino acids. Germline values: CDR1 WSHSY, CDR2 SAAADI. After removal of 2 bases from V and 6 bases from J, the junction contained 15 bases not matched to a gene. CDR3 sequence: CASSEPKSLGTSGINEQFF. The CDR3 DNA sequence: TGCGCCAGCAGTGAGCCAAAAAGTCTTGGGACTAGCGGTATCAATGAGCAGTTCTTC.

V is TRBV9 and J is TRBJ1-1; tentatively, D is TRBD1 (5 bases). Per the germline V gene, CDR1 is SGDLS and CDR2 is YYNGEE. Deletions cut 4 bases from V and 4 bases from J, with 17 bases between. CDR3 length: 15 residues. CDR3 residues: CASSTQQGVGTEAFF. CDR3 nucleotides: TGTGCCAGCAGCACCCAGCAGGGTGTAGGCACTGAAGCTTTCTTT.

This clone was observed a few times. This CDR3 is CASSSGLLGSPLHF. The CDR3 DNA sequence: TGTGCCAGCAGCTCGGGACTGCTTGGTTCACCCCTCCACTTT. This chain uses TRBV12-1 with TRBJ1-6. TRBV12-1 is assigned pseudogene status. The CDR3 consists of 14 residues.

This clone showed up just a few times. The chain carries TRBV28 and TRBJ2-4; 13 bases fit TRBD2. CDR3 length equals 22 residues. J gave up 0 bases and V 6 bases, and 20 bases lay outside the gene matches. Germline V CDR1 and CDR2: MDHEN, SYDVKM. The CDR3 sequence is CASRGLAGVGIRRASAKNIQYF. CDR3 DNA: TGTGCCAGCAGAGGACTAGCGGGAGTCGGTATTCGGCGTGCTTCAGCCAAAAACATTCAGTACTTC.

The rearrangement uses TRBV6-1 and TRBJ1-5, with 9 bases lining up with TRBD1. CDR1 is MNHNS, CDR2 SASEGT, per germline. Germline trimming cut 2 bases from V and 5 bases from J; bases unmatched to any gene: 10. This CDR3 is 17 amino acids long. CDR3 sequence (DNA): TGTGCCAGCAGTGAATCCTTACGAGACAGGGGGTATCAGCCCCAGCATTTT. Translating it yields CASSESLRDRGYQPQHF.

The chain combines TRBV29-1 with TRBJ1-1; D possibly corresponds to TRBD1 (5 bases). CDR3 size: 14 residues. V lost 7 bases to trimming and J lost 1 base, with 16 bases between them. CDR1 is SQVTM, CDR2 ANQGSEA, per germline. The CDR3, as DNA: TGCAGCGCAGTGGAGGGAGGGACGAACACTGAAGCTTTCTTT. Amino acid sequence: CSAVEGGTNTEAFF. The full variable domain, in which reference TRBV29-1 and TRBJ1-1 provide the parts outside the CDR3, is SAVISQKPSRDICQRGTSLTIQCQVDSQVTMMFWYRQQPGQSLTLIATANQGSEATYESGFVIDKFPISRPNLTFSTLTVSNMSPEDSSIYLCSAVEGGTNTEAFFGQGTRLTVV.

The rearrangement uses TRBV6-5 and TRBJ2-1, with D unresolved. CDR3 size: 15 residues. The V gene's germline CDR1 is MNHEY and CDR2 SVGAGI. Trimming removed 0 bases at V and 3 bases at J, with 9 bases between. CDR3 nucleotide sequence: TGTGCCAGCAGTTACTCTACAGCCTACTACAATGAGCAGTTCTTC. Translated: CASSYSTAYYNEQFF.

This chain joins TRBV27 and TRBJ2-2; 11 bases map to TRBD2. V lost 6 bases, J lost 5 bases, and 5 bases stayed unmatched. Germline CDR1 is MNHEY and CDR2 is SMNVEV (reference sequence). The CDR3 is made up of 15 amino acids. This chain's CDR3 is CASSTGTSGTGELFF. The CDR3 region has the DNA TGTGCCAGCAGCACCGGGACTAGCGGTACCGGGGAGCTGTTTTTT.

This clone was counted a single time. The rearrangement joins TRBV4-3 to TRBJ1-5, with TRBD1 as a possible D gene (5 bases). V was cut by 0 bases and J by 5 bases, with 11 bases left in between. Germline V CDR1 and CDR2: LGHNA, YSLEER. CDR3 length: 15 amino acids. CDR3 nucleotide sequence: TGCGCCAGCAGCCAAGAGCAAGGGGTTTATCAGCCCCAGCATTTT. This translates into CASSQEQGVYQPQHF.

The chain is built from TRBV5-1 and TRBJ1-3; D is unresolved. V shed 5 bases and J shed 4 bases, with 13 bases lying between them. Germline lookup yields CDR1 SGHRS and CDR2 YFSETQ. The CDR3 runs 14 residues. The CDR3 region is CASRGDTSGNTIYF. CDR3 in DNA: TGCGCCAGCAGGGGAGACACTTCGGGAAACACCATATATTTT.

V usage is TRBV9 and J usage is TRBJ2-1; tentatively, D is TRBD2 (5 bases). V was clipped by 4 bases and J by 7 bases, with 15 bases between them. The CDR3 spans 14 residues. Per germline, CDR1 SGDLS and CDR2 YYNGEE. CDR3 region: CASSHYELGNEQFF. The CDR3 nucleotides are TGTGCCAGCAGCCACTACGAACTAGGGAATGAGCAGTTCTTC.

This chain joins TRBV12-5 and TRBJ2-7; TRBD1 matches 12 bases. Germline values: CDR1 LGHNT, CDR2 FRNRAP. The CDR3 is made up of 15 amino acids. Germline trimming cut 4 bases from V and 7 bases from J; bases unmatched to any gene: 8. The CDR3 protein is CASGSPGTGGREQYF. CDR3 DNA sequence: TGTGCTAGTGGTTCCCCAGGGACAGGGGGCAGAGAGCAGTACTTC.

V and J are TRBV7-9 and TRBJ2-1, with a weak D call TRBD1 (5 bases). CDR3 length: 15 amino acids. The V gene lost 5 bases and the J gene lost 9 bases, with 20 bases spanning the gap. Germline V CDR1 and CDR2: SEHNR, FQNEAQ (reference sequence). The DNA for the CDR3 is TGTGCCAGCAGCCCCCATTTAAGCGTAACAGGTGAGCAGTTCTTC. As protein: CASSPHLSVTGEQFF. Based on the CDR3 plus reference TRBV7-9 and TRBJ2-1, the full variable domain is DTGVSQNPRHKITKRGQNVTFRCDPISEHNRLYWYRQTLGQGPEFLTYFQNEAQLEKSRLLSDRFSAERPKGSFSTLEIQRTEQGDSAMYLCASSPHLSVTGEQFFGPGTRLTVL.

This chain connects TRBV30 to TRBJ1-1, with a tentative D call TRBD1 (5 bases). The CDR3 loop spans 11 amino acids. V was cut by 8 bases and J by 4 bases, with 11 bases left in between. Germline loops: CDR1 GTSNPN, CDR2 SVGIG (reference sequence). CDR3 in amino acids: CATGWGTEAFF. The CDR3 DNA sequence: TGTGCCACAGGATGGGGCACTGAAGCTTTCTTT.

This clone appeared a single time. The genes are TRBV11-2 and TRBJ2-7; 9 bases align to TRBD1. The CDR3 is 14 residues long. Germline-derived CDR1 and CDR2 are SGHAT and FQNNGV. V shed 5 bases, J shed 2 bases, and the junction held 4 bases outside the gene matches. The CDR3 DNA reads TGTGCCAGCAGCCAAAGACAGGGGGCCTACGAGCAGTACTTC. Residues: CASSQRQGAYEQYF.

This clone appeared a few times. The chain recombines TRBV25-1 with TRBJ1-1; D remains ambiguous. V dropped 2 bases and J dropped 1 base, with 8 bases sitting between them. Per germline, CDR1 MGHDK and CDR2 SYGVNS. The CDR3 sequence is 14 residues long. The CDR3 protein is CASSERHANTEAFF. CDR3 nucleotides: TGTGCCAGCAGTGAAAGACACGCGAACACTGAAGCTTTCTTT.

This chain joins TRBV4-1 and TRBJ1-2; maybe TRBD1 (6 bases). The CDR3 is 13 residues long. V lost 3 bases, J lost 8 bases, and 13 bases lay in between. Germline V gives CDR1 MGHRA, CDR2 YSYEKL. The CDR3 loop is CASSHVQGEGYTF. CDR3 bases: TGCGCCAGCAGCCACGTACAGGGCGAAGGCTACACCTTC.

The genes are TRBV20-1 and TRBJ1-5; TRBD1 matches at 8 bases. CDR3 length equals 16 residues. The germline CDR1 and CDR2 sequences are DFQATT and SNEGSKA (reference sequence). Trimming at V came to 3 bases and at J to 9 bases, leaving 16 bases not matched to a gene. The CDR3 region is CSASGRQGSISGPQHF. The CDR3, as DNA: TGCAGTGCTAGTGGGAGACAGGGGTCCATATCAGGGCCCCAGCATTTT.

The CDR3, as DNA: TGCGCCAGCAGCATAGGACAGGGTGGCTATGGCTACACCTTC. Translated, it gives CASSIGQGGYGYTF. The genes are TRBV5-1 and TRBJ1-2, with 8 bases matching TRBD1. CDR3 length: 14 amino acids. J lost 4 bases, V lost 4 bases, and 6 bases had no gene match. Germline CDR1 is SGHRS and CDR2 is YFSETQ.